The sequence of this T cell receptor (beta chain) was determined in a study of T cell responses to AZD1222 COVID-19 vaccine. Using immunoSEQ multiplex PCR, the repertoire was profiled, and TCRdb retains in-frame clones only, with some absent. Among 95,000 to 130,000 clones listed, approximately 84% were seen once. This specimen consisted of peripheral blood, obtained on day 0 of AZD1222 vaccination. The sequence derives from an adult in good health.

CDR3 DNA sequence: TGTGCCAGCAGTTACCAGGACAACAATTCACCCCTCCACTTT. It translates to CASSYQDNNSPLHF. The chain recombines TRBV6-5 with TRBJ1-6; TRBD1 is a possible D gene (5 bases). This CDR3 is built from 14 residues. Germline V gene data show CDR1 as MNHEY and CDR2 as SVGAGI. Trimming stripped 2 bases from V and 7 bases from J, with 9 bases between.